These T cell receptor beta chains were read from a single sample in a study of siplizumab effects on memory and regulatory T cells. The data were produced by immunoSEQ multiplex PCR, yet TCRdb's version contains in-frame clones alone and is incomplete. The sample carries some 100,000 clones, 94% recorded once. The material sequenced was Tregs sorted from blood. The receptors come from a human donor in good health. CDR3s include the opening cysteine and the closing phenylalanine or tryptophan. A D gene is named only where the DNA matches it firmly. Rows give clone size only sometimes, using once, few, many, or a class for an expanded clone.

NA,TRBD2,TRBV30,TRBJ2-1,CAWSNIPGRPAPSGTYNEQFF,TGTGCCTGGAGTAATATTCCGGGACGCCCGGCCCCTAGCGGGACTTACAATGAGCAGTTCTTC
NA,NA,TRBV5-1,TRBJ2-7,CASSPGLGRSNFFEQYF,TGCGCCAGCAGCCCCGGACTGGGGCGCTCTAATTTCTTCGAGCAGTACTTC
NA,NA,TRBV30,TRBJ2-7,CAWKRAGWVGEQYF,TGTGCCTGGAAGCGGGCAGGGTGGGTTGGCGAGCAGTACTTC
NA,NA,TRBV29-1,TRBJ2-5,CSVLSIGETQYF,TGCAGCGTCCTCTCAATAGGGGAGACCCAGTACTTC
NA,NA,TRBV2,TRBJ1-3,CASRTDGNTIYF,TGTGCCAGTAGGACGGATGGAAACACCATATATTTT
NA,NA,TRBV5-5,TRBJ1-3,CASSYNRESSGNTIYF,TGTGCCAGCAGCTACAACAGGGAGAGCTCTGGAAACACCATATATTTT
NA,TRBD2,TRBV29-1,TRBJ2-1,CSADTSGRSYNEQFF,TGCAGCGCTGACACTAGCGGGAGATCCTACAATGAGCAGTTCTTC
NA,NA,TRBV30,TRBJ2-7,CAWRSIAAYVVDEQYF,TGTGCCTGGAGAAGCATAGCGGCGTACGTTGTCGACGAGCAGTACTTC
once,NA,TRBV5-6,TRBJ2-4,CASTVPWLKENRNIQYF,TGTGCCAGCACCGTACCCTGGTTGAAAGAGAACAGAAACATTCAGTACTTC
NA,TRBD2,TRBV11-2,TRBJ2-5,CASSYAGTRQETQYF,TGTGCCAGCAGCTACGCCGGGACTAGACAAGAGACCCAGTACTTC
NA,TRBD2,TRBV11-2,TRBJ2-7,CASSLGLAGGVSYEQYF,TGTGCCAGCAGCTTAGGGCTAGCGGGAGGGGTTTCCTACGAGCAGTACTTC